Listed below are T cell receptor beta chains from one sample, sequenced in a study of T-cell memory formation after mild COVID-19. TCRdb used MiXCR to reprocess the 5' RACE reads, holding one entry per CDR3 protein. This sample has roughly 400,000 distinct CDR3 sequences; 24% occur once, and the top ten carry around 9%. The sample taken for sequencing was PBMCs or a T cell subset sorted from them (not recorded which). Every receptor here comes from an adult woman who had mild COVID-19 (a few samples of this study predate the infection). Cell type and time point are not known. CDR3s include the opening cysteine and the closing phenylalanine or tryptophan. The D gene is left open where the match is weak. Not every row has a clone size; where given, it reads once, few, many or a size class.

J gene: TRBJ2-7; D gene: TRBD2; clone size: few; V gene: TRBV12-3/TRBV12-4; CDR3 protein: CASRPGTSVSYEQYF; CDR3 DNA: TGTGCCAGCAGACCCGGGACTAGCGTCTCCTACGAGCAGTACTTC
J gene: TRBJ2-1; D gene: -; clone size: few; V gene: TRBV7-3; CDR3 protein: CASAKDALIVSGGPQFF; CDR3 DNA: TGTGCCAGCGCGAAAGACGCGCTTATCGTATCCGGGGGTCCGCAGTTCTTC
J gene: TRBJ1-5; D gene: -; clone size: -; V gene: TRBV20-1; CDR3 protein: CSARIPDVNQPQHF; CDR3 DNA: TGCAGTGCCCGTATCCCGGACGTCAATCAGCCCCAGCATTTT
J gene: TRBJ1-2; D gene: -; clone size: -; V gene: TRBV30; CDR3 protein: CAWSIGEIDYTF; CDR3 DNA: TGTGCCTGGTCGATTGGCGAGATTGACTACACCTTC
J gene: TRBJ2-1; D gene: -; clone size: -; V gene: TRBV7-3; CDR3 protein: CASSSGGGSDEQFF; CDR3 DNA: TGTGCCAGCAGCTCAGGGGGCGGGAGCGATGAGCAGTTCTTC
J gene: TRBJ2-7; D gene: TRBD1; clone size: few; V gene: TRBV18; CDR3 protein: CASSRTPRDRAGQNEQYF; CDR3 DNA: TGTGCCAGCTCACGAACCCCCCGGGACAGGGCGGGCCAGAACGAGCAGTACTTC
J gene: TRBJ2-7; D gene: -; clone size: -; V gene: TRBV7-9; CDR3 protein: CASSFDSAAYEQYF; CDR3 DNA: TGTGCCAGCAGCTTCGACTCCGCCGCATACGAGCAGTACTTC
J gene: TRBJ1-2; D gene: -; clone size: few; V gene: TRBV25-1; CDR3 protein: CASSMAGNYGYTF; CDR3 DNA: TGTGCCAGCAGTATGGCGGGAAACTATGGCTACACCTTC
J gene: TRBJ2-3; D gene: -; clone size: -; V gene: TRBV9; CDR3 protein: CASSATALEGRRTDTQYF; CDR3 DNA: TGTGCCAGCAGCGCCACAGCTCTCGAAGGCCGGAGGACAGATACGCAGTATTTT
J gene: TRBJ2-2; D gene: TRBD1; clone size: few; V gene: TRBV4-3; CDR3 protein: CASSPRGLTGELFF; CDR3 DNA: TGCGCCAGCAGCCCCAGGGGGCTCACCGGGGAGCTGTTTTTT
J gene: TRBJ1-2; D gene: -; clone size: -; V gene: TRBV12-3/TRBV12-4; CDR3 protein: CASSFYSAAVGGYTF; CDR3 DNA: TGTGCCAGCAGTTTCTATTCGGCCGCTGTCGGAGGCTACACCTTC
J gene: TRBJ2-7; D gene: TRBD1; clone size: -; V gene: TRBV4-2; CDR3 protein: CASSQDPGQEGSEQYF; CDR3 DNA: TGTGCCAGCAGCCAAGATCCCGGACAGGAAGGAAGTGAGCAGTACTTC
J gene: TRBJ1-1; D gene: -; clone size: -; V gene: TRBV5-1; CDR3 protein: CASNHGGFTEAFF; CDR3 DNA: TGCGCCAGCAATCATGGCGGGTTTACTGAAGCTTTCTTT
J gene: TRBJ1-6; D gene: TRBD1; clone size: -; V gene: TRBV12-3/TRBV12-4; CDR3 protein: CASSWGQSSSYNSPLHF; CDR3 DNA: TGTGCCAGCAGTTGGGGACAGTCGAGCTCCTATAATTCACCCCTCCACTTT
J gene: TRBJ2-4; D gene: TRBD1; clone size: -; V gene: TRBV15; CDR3 protein: CATRPSGGKAKNIQYF; CDR3 DNA: TGTGCCACCAGGCCTTCAGGGGGAAAAGCCAAAAACATTCAGTACTTC
J gene: TRBJ1-1; D gene: -; clone size: -; V gene: TRBV4-2; CDR3 protein: CASSQDGNTEAFF; CDR3 DNA: TGTGCCAGCAGCCAAGACGGGAACACTGAAGCTTTCTTT
J gene: TRBJ2-5; D gene: TRBD2; clone size: few; V gene: TRBV7-2; CDR3 protein: CASRGSSGSTQYF; CDR3 DNA: TGTGCCAGCAGGGGATCTAGCGGGTCGACCCAGTACTTC
J gene: TRBJ2-1; D gene: -; clone size: few; V gene: TRBV29-1; CDR3 protein: CSVRGQQGKSSYNEQFF; CDR3 DNA: TGCAGCGTGAGAGGGCAACAGGGCAAGAGCTCCTACAATGAGCAGTTCTTC
J gene: TRBJ2-5; D gene: -; clone size: few; V gene: TRBV30; CDR3 protein: CAWRPLPRGETQYF; CDR3 DNA: TGTGCCTGGAGGCCCCTTCCCAGGGGTGAGACCCAGTACTTC
J gene: TRBJ2-4; D gene: -; clone size: few; V gene: TRBV30; CDR3 protein: CAWSVEGHIQYF; CDR3 DNA: TGTGCCTGGAGTGTAGAGGGCCACATTCAGTACTTC
J gene: TRBJ2-1; D gene: TRBD1; clone size: -; V gene: TRBV24-1; CDR3 protein: CATSDLGGTDYNEQFF; CDR3 DNA: TGTGCCACCAGTGATTTAGGTGGGACAGACTACAATGAGCAGTTCTTC
J gene: TRBJ1-1; D gene: TRBD1; clone size: -; V gene: TRBV7-9; CDR3 protein: CASSLGQGLDTEAFF; CDR3 DNA: TGTGCCAGCAGCTTGGGACAGGGATTGGACACTGAAGCTTTCTTT
J gene: TRBJ2-1; D gene: -; clone size: -; V gene: TRBV12-3/TRBV12-4; CDR3 protein: CASSEVMEGNEQFF; CDR3 DNA: TGTGCCAGCAGCGAAGTAATGGAAGGAAATGAGCAGTTCTTC
J gene: TRBJ1-4; D gene: -; clone size: -; V gene: TRBV5-1; CDR3 protein: CASSLVGANEKLFF; CDR3 DNA: TGCGCCAGCAGCTTGGTCGGGGCTAATGAAAAACTGTTTTTT
J gene: TRBJ2-1; D gene: TRBD2; clone size: few; V gene: TRBV24-1; CDR3 protein: CATSEGLAGEYNEQFF; CDR3 DNA: TGTGCCACCTCAGAAGGGTTAGCGGGAGAATACAATGAGCAGTTCTTC
J gene: TRBJ2-7; D gene: TRBD1; clone size: few; V gene: TRBV29-1; CDR3 protein: CSVQGQGKNEQYF; CDR3 DNA: TGCAGCGTCCAAGGACAGGGCAAGAACGAGCAGTACTTC
J gene: TRBJ2-2; D gene: TRBD1; clone size: -; V gene: TRBV9; CDR3 protein: CASSVEGASGELFF; CDR3 DNA: TGTGCCAGCAGCGTAGAGGGGGCTTCCGGGGAGCTGTTTTTT
J gene: TRBJ1-2; D gene: -; clone size: -; V gene: TRBV7-9; CDR3 protein: CASSLETSGTF; CDR3 DNA: TGTGCCAGCAGCTTAGAGACATCAGGCACCTTC
J gene: TRBJ2-1; D gene: -; clone size: once; V gene: TRBV6-2/TRBV6-3; CDR3 protein: CASSPLQTNEQFF; CDR3 DNA: TGTGCCAGCAGCCCCCTACAGACCAATGAGCAGTTCTTC
J gene: TRBJ2-2; D gene: -; clone size: -; V gene: TRBV4-1; CDR3 protein: CASSRAGPGTGELFF; CDR3 DNA: TGCGCCAGCAGCCGTGCCGGGCCGGGGACCGGGGAGCTGTTTTTT
J gene: TRBJ1-5; D gene: -; clone size: -; V gene: TRBV12-3/TRBV12-4; CDR3 protein: CASSLAPGAKHQPQHF; CDR3 DNA: TGTGCCAGCAGTTTAGCTCCGGGGGCCAAGCATCAGCCCCAGCATTTT
J gene: TRBJ1-2; D gene: TRBD1; clone size: few; V gene: TRBV24-1; CDR3 protein: CATSVDRGTSFGYGYTF; CDR3 DNA: TGTGCCACCAGTGTCGACAGGGGAACCAGCTTCGGCTATGGCTACACCTTC
J gene: TRBJ2-7; D gene: -; clone size: few; V gene: TRBV18; CDR3 protein: CASSRGTLYYEQYF; CDR3 DNA: TGTGCCAGCTCACGCGGGACACTATACTACGAGCAGTACTTC
J gene: TRBJ1-1; D gene: TRBD1; clone size: -; V gene: TRBV10-3; CDR3 protein: CAIRDRTTEAFF; CDR3 DNA: TGTGCCATCCGGGACAGGACTACTGAAGCTTTCTTT
J gene: TRBJ2-7; D gene: -; clone size: few; V gene: TRBV5-1; CDR3 protein: CASSPGQHRGEQYF; CDR3 DNA: TGCGCCAGCAGCCCAGGACAGCACCGCGGGGAGCAGTACTTC
J gene: TRBJ2-1; D gene: -; clone size: few; V gene: TRBV24-1; CDR3 protein: CATSSTNEQFF; CDR3 DNA: TGTGCCACAAGTTCGACCAATGAGCAGTTCTTC
J gene: TRBJ2-2; D gene: TRBD2; clone size: -; V gene: TRBV6-5; CDR3 protein: CASTRLAGGGVRGELFF; CDR3 DNA: TGTGCCAGCACCCGACTAGCGGGAGGTGGGGTACGCGGGGAGCTGTTTTTT
J gene: TRBJ2-5; D gene: TRBD1; clone size: -; V gene: TRBV5-5; CDR3 protein: CASSLSGQGQWETQYF; CDR3 DNA: TGTGCCAGCAGCTTGTCGGGACAGGGTCAATGGGAGACCCAGTACTTC
J gene: TRBJ1-2; D gene: TRBD1; clone size: -; V gene: TRBV7-9; CDR3 protein: CASSLAGQGIGYGYTF; CDR3 DNA: TGTGCCAGCAGCTTAGCGGGACAGGGGATCGGCTATGGCTACACCTTC
J gene: TRBJ2-2; D gene: -; clone size: -; V gene: TRBV24-1; CDR3 protein: CATGRFGASPANTGELFF; CDR3 DNA: TGTGCCACCGGCAGGTTCGGGGCCTCGCCCGCGAACACCGGGGAGCTGTTTTTT
J gene: TRBJ1-5; D gene: -; clone size: few; V gene: TRBV7-9; CDR3 protein: CASGGRNQPQHF; CDR3 DNA: TGTGCCAGCGGGGGCAGAAATCAGCCCCAGCATTTT
J gene: TRBJ2-7; D gene: TRBD2; clone size: -; V gene: TRBV7-2; CDR3 protein: CASSLGLAVEQYF; CDR3 DNA: TGTGCCAGCAGCCTTGGACTAGCAGTCGAGCAGTACTTC
J gene: TRBJ2-7; D gene: TRBD2; clone size: -; V gene: TRBV10-3; CDR3 protein: CAISDSGRNYEQYF; CDR3 DNA: TGTGCCATCAGTGATAGCGGGAGGAACTACGAGCAGTACTTC
J gene: TRBJ2-3; D gene: TRBD2; clone size: -; V gene: TRBV7-9; CDR3 protein: CASSLATASGRASDTQYF; CDR3 DNA: TGTGCCAGCAGCTTAGCCACGGCTAGCGGGAGGGCCTCGGATACGCAGTATTTT
J gene: TRBJ2-7; D gene: TRBD2; clone size: -; V gene: TRBV6-5; CDR3 protein: CASSRGTTYSYEQYF; CDR3 DNA: TGTGCCAGCAGCCGCGGGACTACCTACTCCTACGAGCAGTACTTC
J gene: TRBJ1-5; D gene: -; clone size: -; V gene: TRBV6-2/TRBV6-3; CDR3 protein: CASSYSSGRNQPQHF; CDR3 DNA: TGTGCCAGCAGTTACTCGTCGGGGAGGAATCAGCCCCAGCATTTT
J gene: TRBJ2-3; D gene: TRBD2; clone size: -; V gene: TRBV2; CDR3 protein: CASSDGTSGDLHTQYF; CDR3 DNA: TGTGCCAGCAGCGATGGGACTAGCGGGGATTTACATACGCAGTATTTT
J gene: TRBJ2-5; D gene: -; clone size: few; V gene: TRBV19; CDR3 protein: CASSSRGVETQYF; CDR3 DNA: TGTGCCAGTAGTAGTAGGGGCGTTGAGACCCAGTACTTC
J gene: TRBJ2-7; D gene: TRBD1; clone size: few; V gene: TRBV12-3/TRBV12-4; CDR3 protein: CASIGQGIYEQYF; CDR3 DNA: TGTGCCAGCATTGGACAGGGGATCTACGAGCAGTACTTC
J gene: TRBJ2-3; D gene: -; clone size: -; V gene: TRBV9; CDR3 protein: CASSVVGRDTDTQYF; CDR3 DNA: TGTGCCAGCAGCGTAGTCGGTAGGGACACAGATACGCAGTATTTT
J gene: TRBJ1-1; D gene: TRBD1; clone size: few; V gene: TRBV9; CDR3 protein: CASSVPPDRGTEAFF; CDR3 DNA: TGTGCCAGCAGCGTACCCCCTGACAGGGGCACTGAAGCTTTCTTT
J gene: TRBJ2-7; D gene: -; clone size: -; V gene: TRBV29-1; CDR3 protein: CSVEDRTDYEQYF; CDR3 DNA: TGCAGCGTTGAAGATCGAACGGACTACGAGCAGTACTTC
J gene: TRBJ1-5; D gene: -; clone size: few; V gene: TRBV7-9; CDR3 protein: CATSLGSNQPQHF; CDR3 DNA: TGTGCCACCTCATTAGGGAGCAATCAGCCCCAGCATTTT
J gene: TRBJ2-1; D gene: TRBD2; clone size: -; V gene: TRBV20-1; CDR3 protein: CSARDRGSSGTDEQFF; CDR3 DNA: TGCAGTGCTAGAGATAGGGGGTCTAGCGGGACCGATGAGCAGTTCTTC
J gene: TRBJ2-3; D gene: -; clone size: -; V gene: TRBV7-9; CDR3 protein: CASSLDRRNSDTQYF; CDR3 DNA: TGTGCCAGCAGCCTAGACCGGCGCAATTCAGATACGCAGTATTTT
J gene: TRBJ2-7; D gene: -; clone size: few; V gene: TRBV5-4; CDR3 protein: CASRILGQGYEQYF; CDR3 DNA: TGTGCCAGCAGAATCCTGGGACAAGGCTACGAGCAGTACTTC
J gene: TRBJ1-1; D gene: -; clone size: few; V gene: TRBV4-2; CDR3 protein: CASSQAVGGNTEAFF; CDR3 DNA: TGTGCCAGCAGCCAAGCGGTCGGGGGGAACACTGAAGCTTTCTTT
J gene: TRBJ2-2; D gene: -; clone size: -; V gene: TRBV19; CDR3 protein: CATMKRVQTGTNTGELFF; CDR3 DNA: TGTGCCACTATGAAACGGGTTCAGACAGGCACGAACACCGGGGAGCTGTTTTTT
J gene: TRBJ2-3; D gene: TRBD2; clone size: -; V gene: TRBV20-1; CDR3 protein: CSAHAFRLAGGLTDTQYF; CDR3 DNA: TGCAGTGCGCACGCTTTTAGACTAGCGGGAGGGTTAACGGATACGCAGTATTTT